Below are 8 T cell receptor beta chains sequenced from a single sample in a study of T cells in women clearing cervical HPV infection. Here immunoSEQ multiplex PCR was the method, and the copy in TCRdb shows in-frame clones only, minus some. The repertoire table contains 40,000 to 55,000 clones. The material sequenced was blood buffy coat. All receptors derive from a woman between 18 and 69 years old with a cervical HPV16 infection that either progressed to CIN3+ or cleared (not recorded which).

A word on this clone: The observed sequence ends 3 residues before the CDR3 terminus, with the missing tail filled in from the germline J gene. This rearrangement joins TRBV5-1 to TRBJ2-5; the match to TRBD1 covers 10 bases. The CDR3 has 16 amino acids. CDR1 and CDR2 from the germline V gene are SGHRS and YFSETQ. V lost 2 bases, J lost 3 bases, and 7 bases stayed unmatched. The CDR3 bases that were read are TGCGCCAGCAGCTTCCTGACAGGGGGCGGAAAAGAGACC. It codes for CASSFLTGGGKET. The full CDR3 reads CASSFLTGGGKETQYF.

Remarks on this clone: The read falls 3 residues short of the CDR3 end, and the missing part is taken from the germline J gene. The chain is built from TRBV5-1 and TRBJ1-1; 7 bases are a match to TRBD1. The J segment lost 4 bases and the V segment lost 4 bases, leaving 7 bases of the junction unmatched. Germline CDR1 is SGHRS and CDR2 is YFSETQ. The CDR3 is 14 residues long. CDR3 sequence reads: CASSQSTGLTEAFF. The CDR3 DNA, read in part, is TGCGCCAGCAGCCAATCGACAGGGCTCACTGAA.

As for this clone: The CDR3 end is not reached by the read, which stops 3 residues before it; the germline J gene fills it in. This chain uses TRBV5-1 with TRBJ2-1; 9 bases line up with TRBD2. V was clipped by 7 bases and J by 6 bases; unmatched bases: 8. The germline V gene has CDR1 SGHRS and CDR2 YFSETQ. The CDR3 covers 14 residues. CDR3 DNA (partial): TGCGCCAGCTTTAGCGGGAGAGGTGTCAATGAG. It codes for CASFSGRGVNE. The full CDR3 is CASFSGRGVNEQFF.

Details on this clone: The CDR3 is cut off 3 residues early in the read; its end comes from the germline J gene. V gene TRBV9 combines with J gene TRBJ2-2; D is undetermined. CDR3 length: 12 amino acids. Germline V gives CDR1 SGDLS, CDR2 YYNGEE. CDR3: CASSARRRKLFF. The CDR3 bases that were read are TGTGCCAGCAGCGCCCGAAGGCGGAAG.

Points on this clone: With the read ending 3 residues before the CDR3 end, the germline J gene is used to fill in that end. At the DNA level, this CDR3 is encoded by other sequences in the same sample as well. The chain combines TRBV7-9 with TRBJ2-7; a possible D gene is TRBD1 (6 bases). V shed 0 bases and J shed 3 bases, with 9 bases lying between them. The CDR3 is 14 amino acids. Germline loops: CDR1 SEHNR, CDR2 FQNEAQ (reference sequence). The DNA read from the CDR3 is TGTGCCAGCAGCTTAGCACAGGGTGACTACGAG. This gives the protein CASSLAQGDYE. The entire CDR3 protein is CASSLAQGDYEQYF.

Concerning this clone: The read halts 3 residues ahead of the CDR3 end, with the missing end drawn from the germline J gene. The chain recombines TRBV6-1 with TRBJ2-3; D is possibly TRBD1 (6 bases). CDR1 MNHNS and CDR2 SASEGT come from the germline V gene. The CDR3 spans 14 residues. The V and J ends lost 4 bases and 6 bases respectively, with 14 bases between them. The covered CDR3 bases are TGTGCCAGCAGTGTTAGAAGAGGGGGTGATACG. Amino acids: CASSVRRGGDT. The full-length CDR3 reads as CASSVRRGGDTQYF.

As concerns this clone: Read sequence stops 3 residues before the CDR3 end, and the germline J gene provides the missing end. V is TRBV7-6 and J is TRBJ1-2; D remains ambiguous. The CDR3 runs to 16 residues. Germline-derived CDR1 and CDR2 are SGHVS and FNYEAQ. The covered CDR3 bases are TGTGCCAGCAGCATCAAGGTCGCTAGCGGGAGTGACGAC. Its protein product is CASSIKVASGSDD. From start to end, the CDR3 is CASSIKVASGSDDYTF.

Details on this clone: With the read ending 3 residues before the CDR3 end, the germline J gene is used to fill in that end. The rearrangement links TRBV7-7 to TRBJ2-1, with no clear D. Germline lookup yields CDR1 SSHAT and CDR2 FNYEAQ (reference sequence). V was shortened by 5 bases and J by 3 bases, with 11 bases between the two germline ends. This CDR3 spans 14 amino acids. The CDR3: CASSGGGGYNEQFF. The sequenced part of the CDR3 DNA is TGTGCCAGCAGCGGTGGTGGCGGCTACAATGAG.